The rows below give T cell receptor beta chains drawn from one sample of a study of regulatory T cells in long-lasting Graves disease. MiXCR, run by TCRdb on the multiplex PCR reads, gives a single entry per CDR3 protein. The sample contains some 440,000 distinct CDR3 sequences, less than 25% of which appear only once. The material sequenced was peripheral blood mononuclear cells (PBMCs), taken when the disease was refractory, from a patient treated with antithyroid drugs. The receptors here all came from a female donor with Graves disease. Both conserved end residues are part of each CDR3. The D gene is left open where the match is weak. Clone size is not always given. Where it is, it says once, few, many or a class for expanded clones.

CDR3aa: CASSLRYQPQHF
CDR3nt: TGTGCCAGCAGTTTACGATATCAGCCCCAGCATTTT
d_gene: NA
j_gene: TRBJ1-5
abundance: NA
v_gene: TRBV28

CDR3aa: CASRTDRVLSFF
CDR3nt: TGTGCCAGCAGGACGGACAGGGTTCTGTCTTTCTTT
d_gene: TRBD1
j_gene: TRBJ1-1
abundance: many
v_gene: TRBV2

CDR3aa: CASSDGQGNTEAFF
CDR3nt: TGCGCCAGCAGCGACGGACAGGGCAACACTGAAGCTTTCTTT
d_gene: TRBD1
j_gene: TRBJ1-1
abundance: NA
v_gene: TRBV5-1

CDR3aa: CASSLSLNTEAFF
CDR3nt: TGTGCCAGCAGCTTAAGTCTGAACACTGAAGCTTTCTTT
d_gene: NA
j_gene: TRBJ1-1
abundance: many
v_gene: TRBV7-3

CDR3aa: CASRETRMRQINQPQHF
CDR3nt: TGTGCCAGCAGGGAAACCCGTATGCGACAGATTAATCAGCCCCAGCATTTT
d_gene: NA
j_gene: TRBJ1-5
abundance: NA
v_gene: TRBV28

CDR3aa: CASSFPRGSSYEQYF
CDR3nt: TGTGCCAGCAGTTTCCCTCGCGGGAGCTCCTACGAGCAGTACTTC
d_gene: TRBD2
j_gene: TRBJ2-7
abundance: many
v_gene: TRBV12-3/TRBV12-4

CDR3aa: CASSLLAARSDEQYF
CDR3nt: TGTGCCAGCAGTTTACTAGCGGCCCGCAGCGACGAGCAGTACTTC
d_gene: TRBD2
j_gene: TRBJ2-7
abundance: many
v_gene: TRBV28

CDR3aa: CASSPELGTQYF
CDR3nt: TGCGCCAGCAGCCCAGAGCTCGGGACCCAGTACTTC
d_gene: NA
j_gene: TRBJ2-5
abundance: NA
v_gene: TRBV5-1

CDR3aa: CSAKPLDRGDYEQYF
CDR3nt: TGCAGTGCTAAACCATTGGACAGGGGAGACTACGAGCAGTACTTC
d_gene: TRBD1
j_gene: TRBJ2-7
abundance: many
v_gene: TRBV20-1

CDR3aa: CSARDLTENQPQHF
CDR3nt: TGCAGTGCTAGAGATTTAACGGAAAATCAGCCCCAGCATTTT
d_gene: NA
j_gene: TRBJ1-5
abundance: many
v_gene: TRBV20-1

CDR3aa: CASSLDPGSGNTIYF
CDR3nt: TGCGCCAGCAGCTTGGATCCAGGGTCTGGAAACACCATATATTTT
d_gene: NA
j_gene: TRBJ1-3
abundance: NA
v_gene: TRBV5-1

CDR3aa: CASSPDSFSMYEQYF
CDR3nt: TGCGCCAGCAGCCCTGACTCGTTCAGCATGTACGAGCAGTACTTC
d_gene: NA
j_gene: TRBJ2-7
abundance: NA
v_gene: TRBV5-1

CDR3aa: CSARPLDGQPEAFF
CDR3nt: TGCAGTGCTAGACCCCTCGACGGGCAGCCTGAAGCTTTCTTT
d_gene: NA
j_gene: TRBJ1-1
abundance: many
v_gene: TRBV20-1

CDR3aa: CASSSGGQGTETQYF
CDR3nt: TGTGCCAGCAGCTCTGGGGGACAGGGGACAGAGACCCAGTACTTC
d_gene: TRBD1
j_gene: TRBJ2-5
abundance: NA
v_gene: TRBV7-2

CDR3aa: CASIIDSGSGTDTQYF
CDR3nt: TGTGCCAGCATCATAGATAGCGGGAGTGGCACAGATACGCAGTATTTT
d_gene: TRBD2
j_gene: TRBJ2-3
abundance: NA
v_gene: TRBV6-1

CDR3aa: CATSDWDKQGAETQYF
CDR3nt: TGTGCCACCAGTGATTGGGACAAGCAAGGGGCAGAGACCCAGTACTTC
d_gene: NA
j_gene: TRBJ2-5
abundance: many
v_gene: TRBV24-1

CDR3aa: CASSFQAYSGNTIYF
CDR3nt: TGTGCCAGCAGTTTCCAGGCCTACTCTGGAAACACCATATATTTT
d_gene: NA
j_gene: TRBJ1-3
abundance: many
v_gene: TRBV28

CDR3aa: CASSPRTETSGYEQYF
CDR3nt: TGTGCCAGCAGTCCCCGGACAGAGACTAGCGGCTACGAGCAGTACTTC
d_gene: TRBD2
j_gene: TRBJ2-7
abundance: NA
v_gene: TRBV12-3/TRBV12-4

CDR3aa: CASSDGAANTEAFF
CDR3nt: TGTGCCAGCAGTGACGGGGCAGCGAACACTGAAGCTTTCTTT
d_gene: NA
j_gene: TRBJ1-1
abundance: many
v_gene: TRBV6-1

CDR3aa: CASTNSGREGGELFF
CDR3nt: TGTGCCAGCACCAATAGCGGGAGAGAGGGCGGGGAGCTGTTTTTT
d_gene: TRBD2
j_gene: TRBJ2-2
abundance: NA
v_gene: TRBV12-3/TRBV12-4

CDR3aa: CSVASRLARPYEQYF
CDR3nt: TGCAGCGTTGCCTCGAGACTAGCGAGACCCTACGAGCAGTACTTC
d_gene: TRBD2
j_gene: TRBJ2-7
abundance: NA
v_gene: TRBV29-1

CDR3aa: CASSSTGLAGGYKETQYF
CDR3nt: TGTGCCAGCAGTTCTACGGGACTAGCGGGCGGGTACAAAGAGACCCAGTACTTC
d_gene: TRBD2
j_gene: TRBJ2-5
abundance: many
v_gene: TRBV28

CDR3aa: CATRGDTQYF
CDR3nt: TGTGCCACCCGCGGCGATACGCAGTATTTT
d_gene: NA
j_gene: TRBJ2-3
abundance: many
v_gene: TRBV12-3/TRBV12-4

CDR3aa: CAISDASGQRTTEAFF
CDR3nt: TGTGCCATCAGTGATGCCTCGGGACAGCGAACCACTGAAGCTTTCTTT
d_gene: TRBD1
j_gene: TRBJ1-1
abundance: NA
v_gene: TRBV10-3

CDR3aa: CATGTEFEAFF
CDR3nt: TGTGCCACCGGGACCGAGTTTGAAGCTTTCTTT
d_gene: NA
j_gene: TRBJ1-1
abundance: few
v_gene: TRBV24-1

CDR3aa: CASSLYWGLNTEAFF
CDR3nt: TGTGCCAGCAGCTTGTATTGGGGACTGAACACTGAAGCTTTCTTT
d_gene: NA
j_gene: TRBJ1-1
abundance: many
v_gene: TRBV5-5

CDR3aa: CAISPSTGDISYEQYF
CDR3nt: TGTGCCATCAGTCCCTCGACGGGAGATATCTCCTACGAGCAGTACTTC
d_gene: NA
j_gene: TRBJ2-7
abundance: NA
v_gene: TRBV10-3

CDR3aa: CASSLIGDSYEQYF
CDR3nt: TGTGCCAGCAGTTTAATAGGGGACTCCTACGAGCAGTACTTC
d_gene: NA
j_gene: TRBJ2-7
abundance: many
v_gene: TRBV28

CDR3aa: CASSVDVAPWTEAFF
CDR3nt: TGTGCCAGCAGCGTAGATGTGGCTCCTTGGACTGAAGCTTTCTTT
d_gene: NA
j_gene: TRBJ1-1
abundance: NA
v_gene: TRBV9

CDR3aa: CSAGGQGSGNTIYF
CDR3nt: TGCAGTGCTGGAGGACAGGGCTCTGGAAACACCATATATTTT
d_gene: TRBD1
j_gene: TRBJ1-3
abundance: few
v_gene: TRBV20-1

CDR3aa: CASRKTSNSNQPQHF
CDR3nt: TGTGCCAGCCGTAAAACGTCTAATAGCAATCAGCCCCAGCATTTT
d_gene: NA
j_gene: TRBJ1-5
abundance: many
v_gene: TRBV2

CDR3aa: CAGSYEQYF
CDR3nt: TGTGCCGGAAGCTACGAGCAGTACTTC
d_gene: NA
j_gene: TRBJ2-7
abundance: few
v_gene: TRBV5-4

CDR3aa: CASSEPARGRTYYEQYF
CDR3nt: TGTGCCAGCAGTGAACCTGCGCGGGGGAGAACATACTACGAGCAGTACTTC
d_gene: TRBD2
j_gene: TRBJ2-7
abundance: NA
v_gene: TRBV25-1

CDR3aa: CASSQDLLSMATNEKLFF
CDR3nt: TGCGCCAGCAGCCAAGATCTTCTTTCTATGGCAACTAATGAAAAACTGTTTTTT
d_gene: NA
j_gene: TRBJ1-4
abundance: few
v_gene: TRBV4-3

CDR3aa: CATGQGPEQYF
CDR3nt: TGTGCCACCGGACAAGGCCCCGAGCAGTACTTC
d_gene: NA
j_gene: TRBJ2-7
abundance: many
v_gene: TRBV11-1

CDR3aa: CASSGTLWIGGNTIYF
CDR3nt: TGTGCCAGCAGCGGAACGTTGTGGATTGGGGGAAACACCATATATTTT
d_gene: NA
j_gene: TRBJ1-3
abundance: many
v_gene: TRBV7-2

CDR3aa: CASSLLPRMITGSSYKNIQYF
CDR3nt: TGTGCCAGCAGCCTTTTGCCCCGGATGATTACAGGGAGTTCCTACAAAAACATTCAGTACTTC
d_gene: NA
j_gene: TRBJ2-4
abundance: NA
v_gene: TRBV7-8

CDR3aa: CASSTIRTPYEQYF
CDR3nt: TGTGCCAGCAGTACAATCAGGACTCCCTACGAGCAGTACTTC
d_gene: NA
j_gene: TRBJ2-7
abundance: few
v_gene: TRBV6-1

CDR3aa: CASSLRTEDTQYF
CDR3nt: TGCGCCAGCAGCCTACGGACGGAAGATACGCAGTATTTT
d_gene: NA
j_gene: TRBJ2-3
abundance: few
v_gene: TRBV5-1

CDR3aa: CASSLQGHTPTYEQYF
CDR3nt: TGTGCCAGCAGTTTACAGGGTCATACTCCCACCTACGAGCAGTACTTC
d_gene: NA
j_gene: TRBJ2-7
abundance: many
v_gene: TRBV28

CDR3aa: CSARRPNEQYF
CDR3nt: TGCAGTGCTAGGAGACCTAACGAGCAGTACTTC
d_gene: NA
j_gene: TRBJ2-7
abundance: NA
v_gene: TRBV20-1

CDR3aa: CASTPLRTGGFDEQHF
CDR3nt: TGTGCCAGCACCCCTTTGAGGACAGGGGGCTTCGACGAGCAGCACTTC
d_gene: TRBD1
j_gene: TRBJ2-7
abundance: few
v_gene: TRBV6-1

CDR3aa: CASSLEGGDYTGELFF
CDR3nt: TGTGCCAGCAGCTTAGAAGGTGGGGACTACACCGGGGAGCTGTTTTTT
d_gene: NA
j_gene: TRBJ2-2
abundance: many
v_gene: TRBV13

CDR3aa: CASSVQPSGSITGELFF
CDR3nt: TGCGCCAGCAGCGTCCAACCTAGCGGGAGTATCACCGGGGAGCTGTTTTTT
d_gene: TRBD2
j_gene: TRBJ2-2
abundance: NA
v_gene: TRBV5-1

CDR3aa: CASSVATGQETQYF
CDR3nt: TGTGCCAGCAGCGTAGCTACGGGTCAAGAGACCCAGTACTTC
d_gene: NA
j_gene: TRBJ2-5
abundance: NA
v_gene: TRBV9

CDR3aa: CVSSLRDTPYEQYF
CDR3nt: TGTGTCAGCAGCTTGAGGGACACCCCCTACGAGCAGTACTTC
d_gene: NA
j_gene: TRBJ2-7
abundance: NA
v_gene: TRBV7-6

CDR3aa: CASSPGLAESETQYF
CDR3nt: TGTGCCAGCAGCCCGGGACTAGCGGAATCAGAGACCCAGTACTTC
d_gene: TRBD2
j_gene: TRBJ2-5
abundance: few
v_gene: TRBV7-6

CDR3aa: CASSRVGGSRGETQYF
CDR3nt: TGTGCCAGCAGCCGCGTCGGGGGGAGTCGCGGTGAGACCCAGTACTTC
d_gene: TRBD2
j_gene: TRBJ2-5
abundance: few
v_gene: TRBV4-2

CDR3aa: CASSYRSPKNTEAFF
CDR3nt: TGTGCCAGCAGTTACCGATCTCCAAAGAACACTGAAGCTTTCTTT
d_gene: NA
j_gene: TRBJ1-1
abundance: many
v_gene: TRBV6-5

CDR3aa: CSAPTGVNYGYTF
CDR3nt: TGCAGTGCTCCCACAGGGGTAAACTATGGCTACACCTTC
d_gene: TRBD1
j_gene: TRBJ1-2
abundance: few
v_gene: TRBV20-1

CDR3aa: CASTHISGLQETQYF
CDR3nt: TGTGCCAGCACCCATATTAGCGGCCTCCAAGAGACCCAGTACTTC
d_gene: NA
j_gene: TRBJ2-5
abundance: many
v_gene: TRBV6-1

CDR3aa: CASSQELAGGDEQYF
CDR3nt: TGCGCCAGCAGCCAAGAACTAGCGGGAGGGGACGAGCAGTACTTC
d_gene: TRBD2
j_gene: TRBJ2-7
abundance: NA
v_gene: TRBV4-1

CDR3aa: CASSSWVNTGELFF
CDR3nt: TGTGCCAGCAGCTCGTGGGTCAACACCGGGGAGCTGTTTTTT
d_gene: NA
j_gene: TRBJ2-2
abundance: NA
v_gene: TRBV7-9

CDR3aa: CASSGTGRDRFYEQYF
CDR3nt: TGTGCCAGTAGTGGCACGGGGCGGGACAGGTTCTACGAGCAGTACTTC
d_gene: TRBD1
j_gene: TRBJ2-7
abundance: many
v_gene: TRBV19

CDR3aa: CASSSDSAGPYEQYF
CDR3nt: TGTGCCAGCAGCTCCGACTCGGCAGGCCCCTACGAGCAGTACTTC
d_gene: NA
j_gene: TRBJ2-7
abundance: many
v_gene: TRBV5-6

CDR3aa: CASTPSNGRDTEAFF
CDR3nt: TGTGCCAGCACCCCCTCGAATGGGAGGGACACTGAAGCTTTCTTT
d_gene: NA
j_gene: TRBJ1-1
abundance: many
v_gene: TRBV12-3/TRBV12-4

CDR3aa: CASSQEISGSFVFAKNIQYF
CDR3nt: TGTGCCAGCAGCCAAGAAATCAGCGGGAGCTTTGTCTTTGCCAAAAACATTCAGTACTTC
d_gene: TRBD2
j_gene: TRBJ2-4
abundance: NA
v_gene: TRBV4-2

CDR3aa: CASSPSQGSDGYTF
CDR3nt: TGCGCCAGCAGCCCCTCACAGGGCTCCGATGGCTACACCTTC
d_gene: NA
j_gene: TRBJ1-2
abundance: NA
v_gene: TRBV4-1

CDR3aa: CSARGRTRVNEQYF
CDR3nt: TGCAGTGCTAGAGGAAGGACTAGGGTAAACGAGCAGTACTTC
d_gene: TRBD2
j_gene: TRBJ2-7
abundance: many
v_gene: TRBV20-1

CDR3aa: CASSQSLVSIQYF
CDR3nt: TGTGCCAGCAGCCAAAGTCTGGTCAGCATTCAGTACTTC
d_gene: NA
j_gene: TRBJ2-4
abundance: many
v_gene: TRBV3-1